This TCR beta chain is from a study of cytomegalovirus exposure and HLA in healthy donors. Study results and limitations: A missense variant in DCLRE1C was later tied to TCR beta V- and J-gene trimming. Reportedly, a later analysis found an Asian-associated ancestry cluster had fewer N-insertions than the approximately 640-donor mean. In most subjects, TCR beta sequences reportedly gave accurate predictions of HLA-A and HLA-B alleles.

PCR used 60 Vbeta primers and 13 Jbeta primers. Clones were read by immunoSEQ multiplex PCR, and TCRdb kept only the in-frame ones, dropping some. The sample lists 90,000 or so clones, more than 60% occurring once. The V end lost 4 bases, the J end lost 3 bases, and 7 bases lay between the germline ends. This CDR3 has 12 amino acids. Germline V gene sequence: CDR1 SNHLY, CDR2 FYNNEI. Points on this clone: What it recognizes is unknown.

The gene calls are TRBV2 and TRBJ2-7; tentatively, D is TRBD2 (6 bases). Material: PBMCs. The TCR originated in a boy younger than 18 in good health and CMV-seronegative. For the CDR3, the DNA is TGTGCCAGCAGTGGACTAGTCTACGAGCAGTACTTC. Encoded protein: CASSGLVYEQYF. The full variable domain, its missing parts supplied by reference TRBV2 and TRBJ2-7, is EPEVTQTPSHQVTQMGQEVILRCVPISNHLYFYWYRQILGQKVEFLVSFYNNEISEKSEIFDDQFSVERPDGSNFTLKIRSTKLEDSAMYFCASSGLVYEQYFGPGTRLTVT.